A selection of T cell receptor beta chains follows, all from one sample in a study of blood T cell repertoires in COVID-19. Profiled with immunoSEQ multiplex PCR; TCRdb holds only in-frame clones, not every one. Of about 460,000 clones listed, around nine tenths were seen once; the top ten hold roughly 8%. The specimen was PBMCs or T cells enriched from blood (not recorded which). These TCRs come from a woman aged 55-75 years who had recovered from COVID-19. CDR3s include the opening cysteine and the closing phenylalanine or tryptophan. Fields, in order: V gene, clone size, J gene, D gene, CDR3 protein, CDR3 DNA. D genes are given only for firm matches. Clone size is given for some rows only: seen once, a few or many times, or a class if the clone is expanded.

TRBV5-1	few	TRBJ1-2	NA	CASSLGGLNYGYTF	TGCGCCAGCAGCTTGGGCGGTTTAAACTATGGCTACACCTTC
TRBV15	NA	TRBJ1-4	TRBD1	CATSTIWDSSNEKLFF	TGTGCCACCAGCACTATTTGGGACAGTTCTAATGAAAAACTGTTTTTT
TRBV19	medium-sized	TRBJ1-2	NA	CASSIFGGNYGYTF	TGTGCCAGTAGTATATTTGGGGGGAACTATGGCTACACCTTC
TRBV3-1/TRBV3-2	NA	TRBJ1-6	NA	CASSLTVPSPLHF	TGTGCCAGCAGCTTGACAGTTCCCTCACCCCTCCACTTT
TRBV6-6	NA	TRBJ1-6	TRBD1	CASSYSQGASSPLHF	TGTGCCAGCAGTTACTCGCAGGGGGCAAGTTCACCCCTCCACTTT
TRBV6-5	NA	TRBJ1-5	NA	CASRALNQPQHF	TGTGCCAGCAGAGCCCTCAATCAGCCCCAGCATTTT
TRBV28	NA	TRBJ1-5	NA	CAISGSSDNQPQHF	TGTGCCATCTCAGGGTCCAGTGACAATCAGCCCCAGCATTTT
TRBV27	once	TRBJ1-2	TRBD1	CASSPPGQHWEGYTF	TGTGCCAGCAGTCCACCGGGACAGCACTGGGAAGGCTACACCTTC
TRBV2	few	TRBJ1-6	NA	CASTKTVGSPLHF	TGTGCCAGCACCAAGACAGTTGGTTCACCCCTCCACTTT
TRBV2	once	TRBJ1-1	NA	CASSLTGSMNTEAFF	TGTGCCAGCAGCCTAACAGGGTCCATGAACACTGAAGCTTTCTTT
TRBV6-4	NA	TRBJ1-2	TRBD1	CASSFSGQGDYGYTF	TGTGCCAGCAGTTTTTCGGGACAGGGCGACTATGGCTACACCTTC
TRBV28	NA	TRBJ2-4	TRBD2	CASSFDAGGSKNIQYF	TGTGCCAGCAGTTTTGACGCGGGGGGGTCCAAAAACATTCAGTACTTC
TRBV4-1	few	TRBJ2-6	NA	CASSPSISTSGANVLTF	TGCGCCAGCAGCCCGTCTATTAGTACCTCTGGGGCCAACGTCCTGACTTTC
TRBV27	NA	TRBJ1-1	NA	CASSWTAHTEAFF	TGTGCCAGCAGTTGGACAGCTCACACTGAAGCTTTCTTT
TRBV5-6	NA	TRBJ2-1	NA	CASTKRGGFYNEQFF	TGTGCCAGCACCAAGAGGGGGGGATTTTACAATGAGCAGTTCTTC
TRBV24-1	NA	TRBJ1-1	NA	CATSNPGKTEAFF	TGTGCCACCAGTAACCCAGGGAAAACTGAAGCTTTCTTT
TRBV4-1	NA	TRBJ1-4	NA	CASSQVPGWDEKLFF	TGCGCCAGCAGCCAAGTCCCGGGGTGGGATGAAAAACTGTTTTTT
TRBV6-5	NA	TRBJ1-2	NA	CASSYPSQGAFGYTF	TGTGCCAGCAGTTACCCCAGCCAAGGGGCCTTTGGCTACACCTTC
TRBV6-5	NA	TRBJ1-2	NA	CASSYPGQPYGYTF	TGTGCCAGCAGTTACCCAGGACAACCCTATGGCTACACCTTC
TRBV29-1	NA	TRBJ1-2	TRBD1	CSVGTGPNYGYTF	TGCAGCGTGGGGACAGGGCCTAACTATGGCTACACCTTC
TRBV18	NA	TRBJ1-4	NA	CASSPLPAAGTEKLFF	TGTGCCAGCTCACCACTACCGGCGGCTGGAACCGAAAAACTGTTTTTT
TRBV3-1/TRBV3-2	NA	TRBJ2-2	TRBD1	CASSQVGTVRGGELFF	TGTGCCAGCAGCCAAGTCGGGACAGTGCGTGGCGGGGAGCTGTTTTTT
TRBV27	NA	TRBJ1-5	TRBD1	CASSAPGQKGQPQHF	TGTGCCAGCAGTGCCCCGGGACAGAAGGGACAGCCCCAGCATTTT
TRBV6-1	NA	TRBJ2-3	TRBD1	CASSEAGTGSDTQYF	TGTGCCAGCAGTGAAGCCGGGACAGGGTCGGATACGCAGTATTTT
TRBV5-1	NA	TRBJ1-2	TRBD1	CASSPQVPGQFREIYGYTF	TGCGCCAGCAGCCCACAAGTCCCGGGACAGTTCAGAGAGATCTATGGCTACACCTTC
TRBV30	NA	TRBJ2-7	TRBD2	CAWSGLRGAPDYEQYF	TGTGCCTGGAGTGGGTTGCGGGGGGCACCTGACTACGAGCAGTACTTC
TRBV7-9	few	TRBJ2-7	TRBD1	CASSRTGGSYEQYF	TGTGCCAGCAGCCGAACAGGGGGCTCCTACGAGCAGTACTTC
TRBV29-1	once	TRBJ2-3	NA	CSVDSQGSTDTQYF	TGCAGCGTTGACTCACAGGGAAGCACAGATACGCAGTATTTT